A single T cell receptor beta chain is shown here with its context. This clone has a single count. Its antigen has not been determined. Base qualities are missing; no much larger clone stands one base away. TCRbeta CDR3 regions were amplified from genomic DNA by means of the immunoSEQ Assay, a bias-controlled multiplex PCR. Per the original workflow: Nucleated cell counts per sample were estimated from amplification of reference gene primers within the assay. To quantify the absolute abundance of each unique TCRbeta CDR3 rearrangement, sequence reads were collapsed and filtered. For each sample, productive Simpson clonality was calculated as the square root of Simpson's diversity index over productive rearrangements. In TCRdb, the immuneACCESS table is reduced to in-frame sequences with V and J assigned. These tables do not hold every clone; where another copy was compared, an unresolved V gene accounts for under half, and the others remain unexplained. The D gene and trimming were derived from the DNA, and the V and J assignments and clone size from that table. The sample table shows roughly 130,000 clones, and around nine tenths are seen once. Clones ranked in the top ten supply about 3.5% of the sample.

Each collaborating institution followed its own protocols to collect whole blood in K2EDTA tubes. For TCRbeta analysis, collaborators shipped samples as frozen whole blood, isolated PBMCs, or DNA extracted from either of those sample types. The CDR3 has 15 amino acids, counting the end cysteine and phenylalanine. Just the 45-base CDR3 DNA is kept, in frame starting at base 1. Based on the germline V gene, the CDR1 and CDR2 sequences are SGHVS and FQNEAQ. Ends trimmed: V by 3 bases, J by 1 base; bases unmatched to a gene: 5. These data belong to a study of blood T cell repertoires in COVID-19 (dated by TCRdb to 2019 to 2021). Background on the whole study: Samples covering the acute and convalescent phases of COVID-19 were provided by collaborators in the United States, Italy and Spain. Where HLA class I and class II types were available, the types were taken from metadata supplied by the sample provider, not from assay-based typing. A freely available public database, intended as a resource for researchers studying the immune response to SARS-CoV-2, is where the repertoires were released. The prospective study material was composed of cDNA or gDNA derived from T cells, B-cell-depleted T cells, or PBMCs. Samples were obtained from the ongoing ImmuneRACE study (first 160 participants) and from 1,254 subjects provided by 6 global collaborators. Subjects who had been exposed to COVID-19, were actively infected with it, or had recovered from it provided the deeply sampled blood TCRbeta repertoires that made up the dataset. The sample metadata nearly always contained a de-identified subject ID, COVID-19 status, age in years and sex.

Broad study findings and their caveats: The quantity of clinical and demographic metadata differed by source and by participant and was supplied without curation.

The sequence came from a man in his forties or fifties with active COVID-19. The chain was built from TRBV7-8 and TRBJ1-1, with 7 bases matching TRBD1. Sequencing used peripheral blood. At the DNA level, the sequence is TGTGCCAGCAGCTTCTTGACAGGGCCGAACACTGAAGCTTTCTTT. It specifies CASSFLTGPNTEAFF. This CDR3, with the reference TRBV7-8 and TRBJ1-1 proteins standing in past its ends, gives the full variable domain GAGVSQSPRYKVAKRGQDVALRCDPISGHVSLFWYQQALGQGPEFLTYFQNEAQLDKSGLPSDRFFAERPEGSVSTLKIQRTQQEDSAVYLCASSFLTGPNTEAFFGQGTRLTVV.